A selection of T cell receptor beta chains follows, all from one sample in a study of cytomegalovirus exposure and HLA in healthy donors. Some clones are missing from TCRdb's copy, which holds only in-frame ones; the method was immunoSEQ multiplex PCR. The top ten hold approximately 10% of the sample, which has 72,000 or so clones, 70% to 85% seen once. The sequenced material came from PBMCs. These receptors originate from a human donor in good health. Each CDR3 is given with its conserved first and last residue. Each record gives: V gene, D gene, clone size, J gene, CDR3 DNA, CDR3 protein. A D gene is named only where the DNA matches it firmly. Some rows have no size entry. The others give once, few or many, or a class for an expanded clone.

TRBV6-1	TRBD1	.	TRBJ2-1	TGTGCCAGCAGTGACCGTACCGGGACAGGGGGGTACAATGAGCAGTTCTTC	CASSDRTGTGGYNEQFF
TRBV6-1	.	.	TRBJ1-1	TGTGCCAGCAGTGAAGATGGGAGGGCCCTCGGAGCTTTCTTT	CASSEDGRALGAFF
TRBV19	TRBD1	.	TRBJ2-5	TGTGCCAGTAGTCACAGGGGGCGAGAGACCCAGTACTTC	CASSHRGRETQYF
TRBV5-1	TRBD1	.	TRBJ1-4	TGCGCCAGCAGCCCGGCCGTGGGACAGGTCCCACTGTTTTTT	CASSPAVGQVPLFF
TRBV11-3	TRBD1	.	TRBJ1-2	TGTGCCAGCAGCGACCCCGGAGACAGGGCTGGCTACACCTTC	CASSDPGDRAGYTF
TRBV6-5	TRBD2	few	TRBJ2-1	TGTGCCAGCAGTTGGACTAGCGGGGTGCTTGAGCAGTTCTTC	CASSWTSGVLEQFF
TRBV5-1	TRBD1	.	TRBJ1-5	TGCGCCAGCAGCCGGACAGGGGTCGGCAATCAGCCCCAGCATTTT	CASSRTGVGNQPQHF
TRBV6-5	TRBD2	.	TRBJ2-5	TGTGCCAGCAGTTACTCACTAGCGGGTGGAGAGACCCAGTACTTC	CASSYSLAGGETQYF
TRBV15	.	.	TRBJ2-4	TGTGCCACCAGCAGAGAGGCCCTAGCCAAAAACATTCAGTACTTC	CATSREALAKNIQYF
TRBV14	.	.	TRBJ2-3	TGTGCCAGCAGCCTGGAGGGCCACACGCAGTATTTT	CASSLEGHTQYF
TRBV19	.	few	TRBJ1-5	TGTGCCAGTAGTACCGTGGAGGGGTCGGATCAGCCCCAGCATTTT	CASSTVEGSDQPQHF
TRBV19	TRBD1	.	TRBJ1-1	TGTGCCATCGACAGGGGAAGGGGCACTGAAGCTTTCTTT	CAIDRGRGTEAFF
TRBV5-1	.	.	TRBJ2-1	TGCGCCAGCAGCTTGGAAGCGCAAAATGAGCAGTTCTTC	CASSLEAQNEQFF
TRBV11-1	TRBD1	.	TRBJ2-7	TGTGCCAGCAGCCTCCAGACAGGGGGCTACGAGCAGTACTTC	CASSLQTGGYEQYF
TRBV2	TRBD2	few	TRBJ2-2	TGTGCCAGCAGGGAAGGGACTAGCGGAAACACCGGGGAGCTGTTTTTT	CASREGTSGNTGELFF
TRBV4-2	TRBD1	.	TRBJ2-7	TGTGCCAGCAGCGAGGACAGGGGCCGACTAAACTCCTACGAGCAGTACTTC	CASSEDRGRLNSYEQYF
TRBV5-1	TRBD2	.	TRBJ2-3	TGCGCCAGCAGCTTGACCGGGACTAGCGGGAGCACAGATACGCAGTATTTT	CASSLTGTSGSTDTQYF
TRBV5-1	.	.	TRBJ2-1	TGCGCCAGCAGCCCGAGTGATCCGTTCTACAATGAGCAGTTCTTC	CASSPSDPFYNEQFF
TRBV7-9	TRBD1	.	TRBJ2-7	TGTTCCAGCAGCTTAGGGCAGGGGGTTGGCGAGCAGTACTTC	CSSSLGQGVGEQYF
TRBV18	TRBD2	.	TRBJ2-1	TGTGCCAGCTCGCGGCTCGGGACGACTAGCGCCTATAGCTACAATGAGCAGTTCTTC	CASSRLGTTSAYSYNEQFF
TRBV5-6	TRBD1	once	TRBJ1-5	TGTGCCAGCAGCTCCCTGGGACAGGCTTTTCAAGGGGGCAATCAGCCCCAGCATTTT	CASSSLGQAFQGGNQPQHF
TRBV5-1	.	.	TRBJ1-1	TGCGCCAGCAGCTTGGACAGGGCGTACACTGAAGCTTTCTTT	CASSLDRAYTEAFF
TRBV29-1	.	.	TRBJ2-3	TGCAGCGTTTTTATAGGGGCAGATACGCAGTATTTT	CSVFIGADTQYF
TRBV6-5	.	few	TRBJ2-7	TGTGCCAGCAGACCTCTCGGGGAAGAGCAGTACTTC	CASRPLGEEQYF
TRBV28	.	.	TRBJ1-5	TGTGCCAGCATACAAAACAGGGAGAAAGGAAGCAATCAGCCCCAGCATTTT	CASIQNREKGSNQPQHF
TRBV30	.	.	TRBJ1-1	TGTGCCTGGAGTTGGAGGCACACTGAAGCTTTCTTT	CAWSWRHTEAFF
TRBV25-1	.	.	TRBJ2-7	TGTGCCAGCAGTGACCCGGAAAGCGGGTCCTCCTACGAGCAGTACTTC	CASSDPESGSSYEQYF
TRBV13	.	once	TRBJ2-2	TGTGCCAGCAGCCCCCGGCGGGTGAACACCGGGGAGCTGTTTTTT	CASSPRRVNTGELFF
TRBV6-1	.	.	TRBJ2-7	TGTGCCACCGATCCGGGACTTCGCTACGAGCAGTACTTC	CATDPGLRYEQYF
TRBV10-1	.	.	TRBJ2-7	TGCGCCAGCAGTGAGGGCGTGGGGGCGGCGGGCTACGAGCAGTACTTC	CASSEGVGAAGYEQYF
TRBV6-6	TRBD1	.	TRBJ2-1	TGTGCCAGCAGTTCCATAACCCGGGACAGCAATGAGCAGTTCTTC	CASSSITRDSNEQFF
TRBV5-4	.	.	TRBJ2-2	TGTGCCAGCAGCTTACCCAGGGATAACACCGGGGAGCTGTTTTTT	CASSLPRDNTGELFF
TRBV18	TRBD2	.	TRBJ2-1	TGTGCCAGCTCACCTCTGGCTAGCGGGAGGATCAATGAGCAGTTCTTC	CASSPLASGRINEQFF
TRBV6-6	.	.	TRBJ2-1	TGTGCCAGCAGTTATGGGAGCTCCTACAATGAGCAGTTCTTC	CASSYGSSYNEQFF
TRBV18	TRBD2	.	TRBJ2-5	TGTGCCAGCTCACCTCAAAGCGGGAGTTGGGAGACCCAGTACTTC	CASSPQSGSWETQYF
TRBV7-2	.	once	TRBJ2-2	TGTGCCAGCAGCATCAGGGGGGCTGACGGGGAGCTGTTTTTT	CASSIRGADGELFF
TRBV5-1	.	.	TRBJ2-5	TGCGCCAGCAGCTTACTGGGGACCAGGGGAGAGACCCAGTACTTC	CASSLLGTRGETQYF
TRBV6-4	.	.	TRBJ1-1	TGTGCCAGCATTCTCCGCTGGGGGCGCGAGACTGAAGCTTTCTTT	CASILRWGRETEAFF
TRBV7-9	TRBD1	.	TRBJ2-7	TGTGCCAGCAGCCCGGACAGGGGGGGGAACGAGCAGTACTTC	CASSPDRGGNEQYF
TRBV7-6	TRBD2	few	TRBJ2-7	TGTGCCAGCAGTTCCGGGACTAGCGGGAGGGATATCTCCTACGAGCAGTACTTC	CASSSGTSGRDISYEQYF
TRBV7-7	.	few	TRBJ2-5	TGTGCTAGCAGCTTAGAGACGGGAGTGGGAGAGACCCAGTACTTC	CASSLETGVGETQYF
TRBV2	.	.	TRBJ2-5	TGTGCCCAGGCGTTTAAAGAGACCCAGTACTTC	CAQAFKETQYF